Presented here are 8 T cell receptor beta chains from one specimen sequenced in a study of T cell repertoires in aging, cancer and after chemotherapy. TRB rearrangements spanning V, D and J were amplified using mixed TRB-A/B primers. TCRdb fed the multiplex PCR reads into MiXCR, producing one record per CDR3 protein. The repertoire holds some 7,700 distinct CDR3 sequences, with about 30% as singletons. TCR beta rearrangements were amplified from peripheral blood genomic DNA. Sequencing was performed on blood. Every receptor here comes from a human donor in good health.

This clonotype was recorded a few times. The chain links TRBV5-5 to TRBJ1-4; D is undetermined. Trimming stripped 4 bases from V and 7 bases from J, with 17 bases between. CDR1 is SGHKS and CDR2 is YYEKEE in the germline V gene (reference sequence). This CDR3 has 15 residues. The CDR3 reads CASSRNTMLSEKLFF. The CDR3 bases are TGTGCCAGCAGCCGGAATACTATGCTAAGTGAAAAACTGTTTTTT.

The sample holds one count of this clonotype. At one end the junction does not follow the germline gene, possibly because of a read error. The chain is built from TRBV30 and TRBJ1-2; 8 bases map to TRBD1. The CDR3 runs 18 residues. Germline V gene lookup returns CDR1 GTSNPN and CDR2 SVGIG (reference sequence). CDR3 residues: CARSVRPDRGSFGYGYTF. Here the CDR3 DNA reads TGTGCCCGGAGTGTACGCCCCGACAGGGGAAGCTTCGGCTATGGCTACACCTTC.

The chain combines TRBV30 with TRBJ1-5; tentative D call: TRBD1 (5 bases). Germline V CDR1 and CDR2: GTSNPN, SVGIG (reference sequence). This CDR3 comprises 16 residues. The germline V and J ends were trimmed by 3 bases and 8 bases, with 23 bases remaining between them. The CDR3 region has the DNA TGTGCCTGGAGGTCCGGGCTTGGGAGGTCAGGGAAGCCCCAGCATTTT. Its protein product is CAWRSGLGRSGKPQHF.

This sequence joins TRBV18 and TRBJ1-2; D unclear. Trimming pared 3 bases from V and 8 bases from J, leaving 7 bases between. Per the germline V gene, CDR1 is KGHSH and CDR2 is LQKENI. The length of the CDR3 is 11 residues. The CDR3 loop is CASSPDEGYTF. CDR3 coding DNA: TGTGCCAGCTCACCCGATGAGGGCTACACCTTC. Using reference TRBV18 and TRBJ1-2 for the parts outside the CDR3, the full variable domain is NAGVMQNPRHLVRRRGQEARLRCSPMKGHSHVYWYRQLPEEGLKFMVYLQKENIIDESGMPKERFSAEFPKEGPSILRIQQVVRGDSAAYFCASSPDEGYTFGSGTRLTVV.

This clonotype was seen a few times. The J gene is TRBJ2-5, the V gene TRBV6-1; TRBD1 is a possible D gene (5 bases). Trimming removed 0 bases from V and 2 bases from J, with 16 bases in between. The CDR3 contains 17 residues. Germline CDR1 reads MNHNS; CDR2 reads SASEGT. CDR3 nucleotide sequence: TGTGCCAGCAGTGAAGCAGGGGCAGGGTGGGGACAAGAGACCCAGTACTTC. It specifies CASSEAGAGWGQETQYF.

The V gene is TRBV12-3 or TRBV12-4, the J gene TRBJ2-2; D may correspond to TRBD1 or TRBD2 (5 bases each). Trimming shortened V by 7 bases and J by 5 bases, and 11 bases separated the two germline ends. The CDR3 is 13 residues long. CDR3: CASTERGTGELFF. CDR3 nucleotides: TGTGCCAGCACCGAGAGGGGAACCGGGGAGCTGTTTTTT.

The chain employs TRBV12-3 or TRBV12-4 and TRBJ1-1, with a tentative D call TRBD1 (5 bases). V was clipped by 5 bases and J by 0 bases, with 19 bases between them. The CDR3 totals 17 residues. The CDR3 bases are TGTGCCAGCAGTACCGGAGCCCCGAGGGGTATGAACACTGAAGCTTTCTTT. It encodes CASSTGAPRGMNTEAFF.

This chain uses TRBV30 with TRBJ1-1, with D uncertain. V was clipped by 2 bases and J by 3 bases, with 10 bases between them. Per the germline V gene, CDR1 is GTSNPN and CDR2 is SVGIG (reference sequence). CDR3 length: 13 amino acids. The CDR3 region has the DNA TGTGCCTGGAGTTCGGTGTTTTACACTGAAGCTTTCTTT. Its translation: CAWSSVFYTEAFF.